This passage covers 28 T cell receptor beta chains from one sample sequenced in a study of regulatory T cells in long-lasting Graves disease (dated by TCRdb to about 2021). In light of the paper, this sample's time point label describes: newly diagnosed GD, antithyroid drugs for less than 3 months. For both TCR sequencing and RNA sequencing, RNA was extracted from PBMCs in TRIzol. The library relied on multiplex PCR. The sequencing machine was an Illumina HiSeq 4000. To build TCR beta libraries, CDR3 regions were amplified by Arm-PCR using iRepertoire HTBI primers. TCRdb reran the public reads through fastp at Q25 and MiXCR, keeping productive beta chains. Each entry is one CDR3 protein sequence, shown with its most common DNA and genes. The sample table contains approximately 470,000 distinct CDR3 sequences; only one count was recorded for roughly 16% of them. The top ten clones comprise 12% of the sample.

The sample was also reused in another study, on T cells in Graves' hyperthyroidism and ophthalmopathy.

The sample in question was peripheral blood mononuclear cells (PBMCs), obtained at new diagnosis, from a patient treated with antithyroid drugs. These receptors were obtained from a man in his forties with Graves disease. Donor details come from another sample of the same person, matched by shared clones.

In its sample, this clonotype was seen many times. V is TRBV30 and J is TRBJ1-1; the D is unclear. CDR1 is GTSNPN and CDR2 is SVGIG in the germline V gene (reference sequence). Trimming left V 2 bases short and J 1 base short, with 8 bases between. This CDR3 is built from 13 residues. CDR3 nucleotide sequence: TGTGCCTGGAGTTTCACAGAGAACACTGAAGCTTTCTTT. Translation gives CAWSFTENTEAFF. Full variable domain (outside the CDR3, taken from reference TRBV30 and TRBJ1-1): SQTIHQWPATLVQPVGSPLSLECTVEGTSNPNLYWYRQAAGRGLQLLFYSVGIGQISSEVPQNLSASRPQDRQFILSSKKLLLSDSGFYLCAWSFTENTEAFFGQGTRLTVV.

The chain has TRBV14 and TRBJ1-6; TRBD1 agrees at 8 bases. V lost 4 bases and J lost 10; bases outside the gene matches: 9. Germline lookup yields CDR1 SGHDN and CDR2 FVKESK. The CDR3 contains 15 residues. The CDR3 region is CASSRTGDRTSPLHF. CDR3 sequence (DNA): TGTGCCAGCAGCCGTACGGGGGACAGGACGTCACCCCTCCACTTT. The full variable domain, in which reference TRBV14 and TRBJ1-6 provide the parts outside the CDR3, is EAGVTQFPSHSVIEKGQTVTLRCDPISGHDNLYWYRRVMGKEIKFLLHFVKESKQDESGMPNNRFLAERTGGTYSTLKVQPAELEDSGVYFCASSRTGDRTSPLHFGNGTRLTVT.

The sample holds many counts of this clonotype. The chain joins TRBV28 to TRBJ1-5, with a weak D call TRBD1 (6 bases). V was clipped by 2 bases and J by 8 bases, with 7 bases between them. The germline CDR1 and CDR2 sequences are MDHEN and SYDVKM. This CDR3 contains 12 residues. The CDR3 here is CASSLQGKPQHF. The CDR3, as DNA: TGTGCCAGCAGTTTACAGGGGAAGCCCCAGCATTTT.

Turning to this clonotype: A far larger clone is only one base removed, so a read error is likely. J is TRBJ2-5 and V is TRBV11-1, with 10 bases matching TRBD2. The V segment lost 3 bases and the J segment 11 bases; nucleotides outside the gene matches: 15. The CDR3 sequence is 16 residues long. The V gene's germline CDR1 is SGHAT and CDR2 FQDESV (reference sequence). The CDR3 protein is CASSFLAGVSYNEQYF. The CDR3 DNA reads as TGTGCCAGCAGCTTCCTAGCGGGAGTCTCCTACAATGAGCAGTACTTC.

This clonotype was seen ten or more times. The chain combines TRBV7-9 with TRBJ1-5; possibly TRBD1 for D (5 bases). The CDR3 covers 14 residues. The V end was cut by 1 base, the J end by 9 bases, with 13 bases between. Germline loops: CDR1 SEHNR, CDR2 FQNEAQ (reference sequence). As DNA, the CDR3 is TGTGCCAGCAGCTTAGGCCAGGGCAATGCGCCCCAGCATTTT. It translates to CASSLGQGNAPQHF.

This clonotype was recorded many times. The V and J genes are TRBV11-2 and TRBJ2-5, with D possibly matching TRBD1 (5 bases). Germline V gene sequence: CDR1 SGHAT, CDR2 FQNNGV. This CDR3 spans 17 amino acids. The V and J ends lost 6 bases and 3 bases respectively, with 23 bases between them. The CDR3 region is CASSPTSSGRVEETQYF. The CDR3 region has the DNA TGTGCCAGCAGTCCAACATCGTCGGGCAGGGTTGAAGAGACCCAGTACTTC.

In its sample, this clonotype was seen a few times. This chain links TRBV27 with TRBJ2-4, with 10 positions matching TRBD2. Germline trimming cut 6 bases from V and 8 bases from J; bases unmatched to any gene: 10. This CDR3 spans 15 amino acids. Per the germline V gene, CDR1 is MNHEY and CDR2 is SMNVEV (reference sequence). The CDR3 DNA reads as TGTGCCAGCAGCCCCCTCTCTAGCGGGGGTCACATTCAGTACTTC. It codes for CASSPLSSGGHIQYF.

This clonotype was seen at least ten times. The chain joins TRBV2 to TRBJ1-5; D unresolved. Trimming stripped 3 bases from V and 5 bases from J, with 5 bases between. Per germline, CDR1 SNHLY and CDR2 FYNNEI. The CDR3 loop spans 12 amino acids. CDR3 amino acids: CASSDRYQPQHF. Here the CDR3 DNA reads TGTGCCAGCAGTGACCGGTATCAGCCCCAGCATTTT.

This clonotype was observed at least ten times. CDR3 nucleotide sequence: TGTGCCAGCAGACGGGACAGAAGCTCTGGGGCCAACGTCCTGACTTTC. It is translated as CASRRDRSSGANVLTF. The gene calls are TRBV28 and TRBJ2-6, with 7 bases that match TRBD1. Germline CDR1 and CDR2: MDHEN and SYDVKM. V lost 6 bases to trimming and J lost 0 bases; unmatched junction nucleotides: 5. The CDR3 is made up of 16 amino acids.

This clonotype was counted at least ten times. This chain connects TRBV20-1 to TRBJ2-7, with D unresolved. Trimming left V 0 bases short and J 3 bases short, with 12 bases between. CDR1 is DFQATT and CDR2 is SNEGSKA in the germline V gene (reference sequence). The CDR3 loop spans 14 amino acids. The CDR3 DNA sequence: TGCAGTGCTAGAGATGGAGTAGTTAGCTACGAGCAGTACTTC. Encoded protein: CSARDGVVSYEQYF.

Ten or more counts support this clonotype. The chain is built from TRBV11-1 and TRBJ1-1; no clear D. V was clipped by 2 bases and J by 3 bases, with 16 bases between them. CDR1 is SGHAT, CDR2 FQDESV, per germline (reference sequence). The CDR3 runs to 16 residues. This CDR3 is CASSLLRKGSDTEAFF. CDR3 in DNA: TGTGCCAGCAGCTTATTGAGGAAAGGGTCAGACACTGAAGCTTTCTTT.

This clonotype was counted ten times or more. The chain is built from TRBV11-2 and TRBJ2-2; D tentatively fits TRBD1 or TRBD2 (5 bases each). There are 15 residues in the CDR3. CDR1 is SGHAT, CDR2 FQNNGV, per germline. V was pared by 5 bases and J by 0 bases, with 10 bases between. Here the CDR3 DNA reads TGTGCCAGCAGCCCGGGACGTACGAACACCGGGGAGCTGTTTTTT. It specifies CASSPGRTNTGELFF.

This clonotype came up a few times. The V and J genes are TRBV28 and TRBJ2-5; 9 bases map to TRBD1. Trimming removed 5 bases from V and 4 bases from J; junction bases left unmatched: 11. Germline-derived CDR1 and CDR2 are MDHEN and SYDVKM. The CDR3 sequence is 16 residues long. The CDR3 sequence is CASSVVTGGAVETQYF. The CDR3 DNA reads TGTGCCAGCAGTGTAGTAACAGGGGGCGCGGTAGAGACCCAGTACTTC. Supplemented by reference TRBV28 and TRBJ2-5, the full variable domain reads DVKVTQSSRYLVKRTGEKVFLECVQDMDHENMFWYRQDPGLGLRLIYFSYDVKMKEKGDIPEGYSVSREKKERFSLILESASTNQTSMYLCASSVVTGGAVETQYFGPGTRLLVL.

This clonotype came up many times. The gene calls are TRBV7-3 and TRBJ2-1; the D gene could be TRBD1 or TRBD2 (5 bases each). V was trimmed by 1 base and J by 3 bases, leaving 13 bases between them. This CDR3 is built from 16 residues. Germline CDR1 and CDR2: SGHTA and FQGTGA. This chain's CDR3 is CASSLRAGALYNEQFF. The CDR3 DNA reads TGTGCCAGCAGCTTAAGAGCCGGGGCCCTCTACAATGAGCAGTTCTTC.

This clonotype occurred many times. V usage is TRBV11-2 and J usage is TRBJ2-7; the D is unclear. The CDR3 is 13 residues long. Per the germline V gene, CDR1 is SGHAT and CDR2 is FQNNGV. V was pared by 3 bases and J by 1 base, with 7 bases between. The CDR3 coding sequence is TGTGCCAGCAGCTTGTTGAGATCCTACGAGCAGTACTTC. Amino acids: CASSLLRSYEQYF.

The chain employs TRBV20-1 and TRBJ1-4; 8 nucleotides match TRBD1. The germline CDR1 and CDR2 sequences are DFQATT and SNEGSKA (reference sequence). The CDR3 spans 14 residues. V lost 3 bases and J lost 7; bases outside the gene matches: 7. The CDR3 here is CSASRGQDIEKLFF. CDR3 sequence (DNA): TGCAGTGCTAGTAGGGGACAGGACATTGAAAAACTGTTTTTT.

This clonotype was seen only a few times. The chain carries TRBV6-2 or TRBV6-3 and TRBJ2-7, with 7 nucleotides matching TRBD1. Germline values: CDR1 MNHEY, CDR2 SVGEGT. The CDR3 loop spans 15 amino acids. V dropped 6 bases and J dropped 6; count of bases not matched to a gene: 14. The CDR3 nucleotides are TGTGCCAGCAGCTTCGACAGGGAAGGCAAGGCCGAGCAGTACTTC. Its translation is CASSFDREGKAEQYF.

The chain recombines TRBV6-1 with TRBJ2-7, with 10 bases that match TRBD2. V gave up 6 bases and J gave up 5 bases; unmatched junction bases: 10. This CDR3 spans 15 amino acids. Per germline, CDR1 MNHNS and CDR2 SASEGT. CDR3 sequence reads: CASRPRLAGVHEQYF. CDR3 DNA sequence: TGTGCCAGCAGGCCCCGGCTAGCGGGAGTCCACGAGCAGTACTTC.

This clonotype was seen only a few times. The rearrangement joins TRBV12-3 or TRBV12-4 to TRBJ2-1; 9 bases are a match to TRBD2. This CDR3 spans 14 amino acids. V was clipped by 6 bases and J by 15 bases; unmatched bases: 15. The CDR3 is CASRVTSGQKEVFF. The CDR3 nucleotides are TGTGCCAGCAGAGTGACTAGCGGTCAGAAGGAGGTGTTCTTC.

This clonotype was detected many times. In DNA form, the CDR3 reads TGTGCCAGCAGTCCGTCGACCCGGACAGTGAGACAGTACTTC. Its protein product is CASSPSTRTVRQYF. The rearrangement uses TRBV28 and TRBJ2-7; perhaps TRBD1 as D (6 bases). Germline lookup yields CDR1 MDHEN and CDR2 SYDVKM. CDR3 size: 14 residues. Trimming took 5 bases from V and 10 from J, leaving 21 bases between them.

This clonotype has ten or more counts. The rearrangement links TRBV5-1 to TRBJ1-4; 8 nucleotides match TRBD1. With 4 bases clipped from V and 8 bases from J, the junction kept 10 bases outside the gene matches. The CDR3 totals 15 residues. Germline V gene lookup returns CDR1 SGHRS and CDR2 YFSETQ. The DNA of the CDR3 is TGCGCCAGCAGCCTTACCCAATCAGGGGGCGAAAAACTGTTTTTT. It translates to CASSLTQSGGEKLFF.

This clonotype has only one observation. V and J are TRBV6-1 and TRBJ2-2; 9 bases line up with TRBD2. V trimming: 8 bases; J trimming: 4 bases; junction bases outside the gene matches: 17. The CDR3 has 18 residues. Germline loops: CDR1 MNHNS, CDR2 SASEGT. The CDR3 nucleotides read TGTGCCAGCCGGCCCGTGGGGACTAGCCTATTTGTCACCGGGGAGCTGTTTTTT. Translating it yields CASRPVGTSLFVTGELFF.

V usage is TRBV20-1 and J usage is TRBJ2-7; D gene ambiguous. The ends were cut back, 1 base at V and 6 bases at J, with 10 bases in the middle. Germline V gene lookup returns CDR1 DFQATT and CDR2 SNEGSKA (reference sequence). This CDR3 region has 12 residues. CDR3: CSARAPSVEQYF. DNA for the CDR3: TGCAGTGCTAGAGCCCCCTCGGTCGAGCAGTACTTC.

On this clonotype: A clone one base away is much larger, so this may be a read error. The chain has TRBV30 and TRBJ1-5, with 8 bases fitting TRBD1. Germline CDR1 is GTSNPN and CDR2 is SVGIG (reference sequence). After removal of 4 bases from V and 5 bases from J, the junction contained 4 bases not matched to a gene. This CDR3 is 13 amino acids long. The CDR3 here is CAWITGGDQPQHF. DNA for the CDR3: TGTGCCTGGATCACAGGGGGAGATCAGCCCCAGCATTTT.

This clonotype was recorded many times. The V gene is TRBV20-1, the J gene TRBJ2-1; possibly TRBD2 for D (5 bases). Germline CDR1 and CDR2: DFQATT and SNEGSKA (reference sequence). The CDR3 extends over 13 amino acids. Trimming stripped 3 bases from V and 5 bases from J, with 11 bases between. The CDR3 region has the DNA TGCAGTGCTAGCGGAGGTTGGGACAATGAGCAGTTCTTC. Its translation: CSASGGWDNEQFF.

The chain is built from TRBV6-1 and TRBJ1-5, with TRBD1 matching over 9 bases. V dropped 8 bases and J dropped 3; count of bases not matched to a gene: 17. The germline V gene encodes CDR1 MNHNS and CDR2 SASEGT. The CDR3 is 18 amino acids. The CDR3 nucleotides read TGTGCCAGCCCCTATCATCGGCTACGGACAGGGGACAATCAGCCCCAGCATTTT. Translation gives CASPYHRLRTGDNQPQHF.

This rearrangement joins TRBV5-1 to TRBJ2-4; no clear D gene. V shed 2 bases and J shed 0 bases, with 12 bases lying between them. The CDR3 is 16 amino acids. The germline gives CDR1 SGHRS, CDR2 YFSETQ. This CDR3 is CASSFNPSLAKNIQYF. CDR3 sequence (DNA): TGCGCCAGCAGCTTCAACCCCAGTTTAGCCAAAAACATTCAGTACTTC.

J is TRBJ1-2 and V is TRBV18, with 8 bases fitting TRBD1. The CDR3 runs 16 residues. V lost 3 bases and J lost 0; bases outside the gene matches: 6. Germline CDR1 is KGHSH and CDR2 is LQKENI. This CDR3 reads CASSPTQGASNYGYTF. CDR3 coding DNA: TGTGCCAGCTCACCGACTCAGGGGGCATCTAACTATGGCTACACCTTC.